Following are 8 T cell receptor beta chains from one sample sequenced in a study of blood T cell repertoires in COVID-19. TCRdb's copy holds only in-frame clones and misses some; the assay was immunoSEQ multiplex PCR. The sample has about 80,000 clones; 88% are singletons. The sequenced material came from peripheral blood. These receptors were collected from an elderly woman with acute or convalescent COVID-19.

This chain joins TRBV27 and TRBJ1-4, with TRBD1 matching 10 bases. This CDR3 contains 17 residues. V was pared by 5 bases and J by 4 bases, with 10 bases of the junction left unmatched. Germline V gene lookup returns CDR1 MNHEY and CDR2 SMNVEV (reference sequence). The CDR3 sequence is CASSRVPGQGNNEKLFF. The CDR3 coding sequence is TGTGCCAGCAGTCGAGTCCCGGGACAGGGGAATAATGAAAAACTGTTTTTT.

The CDR3 loop is CASSQGGPLDEQFF. The CDR3 DNA reads TGTGCCAGCAGCCAAGGAGGCCCCCTGGATGAGCAGTTCTTC. V gene TRBV3-1 (or the pseudogene TRBV3-2) combines with J gene TRBJ2-1; no reliable D call. Germline CDR1 and CDR2: LGHDT and YNNKEL (reference sequence). V lost 1 base and J 8 bases, leaving 12 bases between the germline ends. CDR3 size: 14 residues.

The chain joins TRBV16 to TRBJ1-2; a possible D gene is TRBD1 (5 bases). Trimming left V 0 bases short and J 5 bases short, with 13 bases between. This CDR3 region has 15 residues. Looked up from germline, CDR1 is KGHSY and CDR2 is FQNENV. CDR3 DNA sequence: TGTGCCAGCAGCCAATCCCGGCAGGGCCGGTATGGCTACACCTTC. This sequence encodes CASSQSRQGRYGYTF.

The V gene is TRBV6-5, the J gene TRBJ2-3; 10 nucleotides line up with TRBD2. J lost 0 bases, V lost 8 bases, and 2 bases had no gene match. Germline assignment: CDR1 MNHEY and CDR2 SVGAGI. The CDR3 is 14 residues long. CDR3 loop: CASATSGSTDTQYF. CDR3 in DNA: TGTGCCAGCGCGACTAGCGGGAGCACAGATACGCAGTATTTT.

V gene TRBV7-3 combines with J gene TRBJ2-3; D is undetermined. The CDR3 runs to 13 residues. Germline assignment: CDR1 SGHTA and CDR2 FQGTGA. The V and J ends lost 1 base and 5 bases respectively, with 7 bases between them. The CDR3 DNA sequence: TGTGCCAGCAGCTTAAGCCCCGGAGATACGCAGTATTTT. Its translation: CASSLSPGDTQYF.

The chain links TRBV24-1 to TRBJ2-3; 8 nucleotides agree with TRBD2. V lost 4 bases and J lost 7; bases outside the gene matches: 12. CDR1 and CDR2 (germline): KGHDR, SFDVKD. CDR3 length: 16 amino acids. The CDR3 DNA reads as TGTGCCACCAGTGACTCCAGCGGGGGCGGGAAAAATACGCAGTATTTT. Translated: CATSDSSGGGKNTQYF.

The chain carries TRBV5-4 and TRBJ2-1, with D perhaps TRBD2 (5 bases). The CDR3 has 15 amino acids. The V end was cut by 0 bases, the J end by 7 bases, with 14 bases between. Germline assignment: CDR1 SGHNT and CDR2 YYREEE (reference sequence). In DNA, the CDR3 is TGTGCCAGCAGCTTGGAAATAGCCCCGGGGAATGAGCAGTTCTTC. It specifies CASSLEIAPGNEQFF.

The rearrangement joins TRBV28 to TRBJ1-5; D perhaps matches TRBD1 (6 bases). Trimming took 11 bases from V and 12 from J, leaving 17 bases between them. The CDR3 loop spans 11 amino acids. The V gene's germline CDR1 is MDHEN and CDR2 SYDVKM. In DNA form, the CDR3 reads TGTGCCGCAGAGGGGGGGACGAGCCAGCATTTT. Its translation: CAAEGGTSQHF.